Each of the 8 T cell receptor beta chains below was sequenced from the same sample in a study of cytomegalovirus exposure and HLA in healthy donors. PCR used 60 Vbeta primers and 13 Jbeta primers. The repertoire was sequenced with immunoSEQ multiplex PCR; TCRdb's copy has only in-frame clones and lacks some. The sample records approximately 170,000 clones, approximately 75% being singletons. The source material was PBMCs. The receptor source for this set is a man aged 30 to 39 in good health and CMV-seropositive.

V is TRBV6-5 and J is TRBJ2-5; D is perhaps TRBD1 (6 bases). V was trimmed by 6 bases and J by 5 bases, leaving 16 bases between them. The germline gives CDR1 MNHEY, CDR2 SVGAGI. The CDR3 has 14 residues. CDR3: CASRAPTGPETQYF. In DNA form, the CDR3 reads TGTGCCAGCAGGGCCCCAACAGGGCCGGAGACCCAGTACTTC.

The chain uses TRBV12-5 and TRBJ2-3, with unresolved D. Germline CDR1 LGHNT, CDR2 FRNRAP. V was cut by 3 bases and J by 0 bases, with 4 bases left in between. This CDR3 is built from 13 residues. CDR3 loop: CASGFGSTDTQYF. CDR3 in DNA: TGTGCTAGTGGTTTCGGTAGCACAGATACGCAGTATTTT.

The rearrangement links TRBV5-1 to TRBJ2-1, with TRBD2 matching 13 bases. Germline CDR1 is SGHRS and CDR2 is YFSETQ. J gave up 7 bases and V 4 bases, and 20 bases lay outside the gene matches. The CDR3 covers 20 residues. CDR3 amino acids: CASSPDRRLAGGPIQNEQFF. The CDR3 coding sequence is TGCGCCAGCAGCCCGGACAGACGACTAGCGGGAGGCCCTATTCAGAATGAGCAGTTCTTC.

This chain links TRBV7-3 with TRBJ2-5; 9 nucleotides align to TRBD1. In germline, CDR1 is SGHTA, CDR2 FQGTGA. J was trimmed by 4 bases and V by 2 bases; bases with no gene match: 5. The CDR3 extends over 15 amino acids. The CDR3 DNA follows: TGTGCCAGCAGCTTAGAGGGGGACAGGGCAGAGACCCAGTACTTC. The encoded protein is CASSLEGDRAETQYF.

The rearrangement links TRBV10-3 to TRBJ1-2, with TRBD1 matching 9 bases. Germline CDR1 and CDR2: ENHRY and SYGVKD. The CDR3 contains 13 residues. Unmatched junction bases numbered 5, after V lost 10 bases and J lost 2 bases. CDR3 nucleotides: TGTGCCACTTCTGGACAGGGGAACTATGGCTACACCTTC. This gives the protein CATSGQGNYGYTF.

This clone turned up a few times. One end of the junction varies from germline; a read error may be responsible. The CDR3 sequence is CGGSEYNEQFF. As DNA, the CDR3 is TGTGGCGGGAGTGAATACAATGAGCAGTTCTTC. The V call is TRBV20-1, the J call TRBJ2-1, with 7 positions matching TRBD2. The CDR3 totals 11 residues. Germline values: CDR1 DFQATT, CDR2 SNEGSKA (reference sequence).

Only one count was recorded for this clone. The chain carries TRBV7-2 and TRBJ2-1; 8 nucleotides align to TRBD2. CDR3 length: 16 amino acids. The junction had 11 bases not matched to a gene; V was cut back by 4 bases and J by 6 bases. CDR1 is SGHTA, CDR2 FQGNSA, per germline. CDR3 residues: CASSSRGGGMVNEQFF. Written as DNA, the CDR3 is TGTGCCAGCAGCTCGAGAGGCGGGGGGATGGTCAATGAGCAGTTCTTC.

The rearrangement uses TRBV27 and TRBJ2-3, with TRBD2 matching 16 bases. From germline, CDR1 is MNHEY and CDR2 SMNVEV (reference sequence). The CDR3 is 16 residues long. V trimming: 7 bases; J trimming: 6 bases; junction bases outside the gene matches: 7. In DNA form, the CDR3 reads TGTGCCAGCACCGGGACTAGCGGGAGGGCCTGGGATACGCAGTATTTT. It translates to CASTGTSGRAWDTQYF.